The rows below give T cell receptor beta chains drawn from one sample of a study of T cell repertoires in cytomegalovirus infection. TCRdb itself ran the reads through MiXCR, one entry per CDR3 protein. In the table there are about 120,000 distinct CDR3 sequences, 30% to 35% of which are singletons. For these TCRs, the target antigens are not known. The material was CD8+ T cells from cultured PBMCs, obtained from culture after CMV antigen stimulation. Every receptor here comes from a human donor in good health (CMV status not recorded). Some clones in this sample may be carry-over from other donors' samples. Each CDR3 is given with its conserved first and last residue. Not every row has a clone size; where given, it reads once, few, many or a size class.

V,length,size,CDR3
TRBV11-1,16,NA,CASSPPPRGGYNEQFF
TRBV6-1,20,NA,CASSVFPGGRISLAKNIQYF
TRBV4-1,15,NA,CASSQERAVQETQYF
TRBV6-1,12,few,CASSERYYEQYF
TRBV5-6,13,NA,CASKSRGRIEQYF
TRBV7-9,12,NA,CASSPEPYEQYF
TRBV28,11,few,CASSTYREQYF
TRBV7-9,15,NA,CASSLRAESSYEQYF
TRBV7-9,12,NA,CASTLDNSPLHF
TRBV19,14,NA,CASSGTDPPGELFF
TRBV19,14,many,CASKDRSSGNTIYF
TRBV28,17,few,CASSSPYLGTDTDTQYF
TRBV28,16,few,CASSLTAGRLQETQYF
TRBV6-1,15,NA,CASRRTGGKGYGYTF
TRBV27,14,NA,CASRGGAMNTEAFF
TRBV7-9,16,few,CASSLVQTLAEDTQYF
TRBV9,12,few,CASSGSVTEAFF
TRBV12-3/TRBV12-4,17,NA,CASSLVWQGILNTEAFF
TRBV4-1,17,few,CASSQVTGTTSSYEQYF
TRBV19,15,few,CASSINPYREETQYF
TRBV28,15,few,CASSLSGPHTDTQYF
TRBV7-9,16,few,CASSVGTVPFNEKLFF
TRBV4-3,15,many,CASSQDPAPYYGYTF
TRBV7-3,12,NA,CASSLGGQEQFF
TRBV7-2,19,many,CASSPGLAGDLSPPDTQYF
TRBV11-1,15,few,CASSQGLGMSYEQYF
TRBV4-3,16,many,CASSPLGGGVAGELFF
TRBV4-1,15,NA,CASSQDSTGLYEQYF
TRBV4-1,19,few,CASSQGEGFHPSANYGYTF
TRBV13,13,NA,CASSPGRAQPQHF
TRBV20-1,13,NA,CSATGTSADEQYF
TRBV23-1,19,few,CASSQSAWGDRESNQPQHF
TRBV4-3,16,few,CASSQDRGSQRAEAFF
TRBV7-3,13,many,CASSLFEATEAFF
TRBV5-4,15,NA,CASSFDLGGAHEQFF
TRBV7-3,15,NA,CASSLPGQGWDEQYF
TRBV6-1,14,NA,CASSQDRGHDEQYF
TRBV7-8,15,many,CASSLARGAYSPLHF
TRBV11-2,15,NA,CASSSSPGGGGTQYF
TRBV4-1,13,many,CASSPPGGETQYF
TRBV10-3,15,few,CAISESKFGQETQYF
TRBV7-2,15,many,CASSLGGQGNTEAFF
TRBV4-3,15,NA,CASSRYSGGSYEQYF
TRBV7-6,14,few,CASSFTGGQAEAFF
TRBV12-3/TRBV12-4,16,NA,CASSFPNSGGIYEQYF
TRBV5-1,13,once,CASSLGLTREQFF
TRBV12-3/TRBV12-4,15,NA,CASRGQFTRGYGYTF
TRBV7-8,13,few,CASSFTEIYGYTF
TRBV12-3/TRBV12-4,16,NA,CASSDRDRGRPGELFF
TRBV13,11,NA,CASRRADEQFF
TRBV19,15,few,CAARDRVSENSPLHF
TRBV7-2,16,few,CASSLVSTPGQETQYF
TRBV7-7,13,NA,CASSSMSGDTQYF